Following are 32 T cell receptor beta chains from one sample sequenced in a study of cytomegalovirus exposure and HLA in healthy donors. The primer mix had 60 Vbeta and 13 Jbeta primers. The assay was immunoSEQ multiplex PCR, and TCRdb's table has in-frame clones only and misses some. The table records about 130,000 clones, around 78% of them present only once. Material: PBMCs. These receptors were taken from a middle-aged woman in good health and CMV-seronegative.

The CDR3 coding sequence is TGCGCCAGCCCGGCGGGGAAGAGATACGAGCAGTACTTC. It encodes CASPAGKRYEQYF. The chain couples TRBV5-1 to TRBJ2-7, with D tentatively TRBD2 (6 bases). In germline, CDR1 is SGHRS, CDR2 YFSETQ. The length of the CDR3 is 13 residues. V was pared by 7 bases and J by 4 bases, with 15 bases between.

The V call is TRBV14, the J call TRBJ1-2; TRBD1 might be the D (6 bases). Germline lookup yields CDR1 SGHDN and CDR2 FVKESK. CDR3 size: 15 residues. V lost 2 bases to trimming and J lost 1 base, with 11 bases between them. The CDR3 is CASSQQGLGNYGYTF. The CDR3 bases are TGTGCCAGCAGCCAACAGGGGCTCGGTAACTATGGCTACACCTTC. The full variable domain, in which reference TRBV14 and TRBJ1-2 provide the parts outside the CDR3, is EAGVTQFPSHSVIEKGQTVTLRCDPISGHDNLYWYRRVMGKEIKFLLHFVKESKQDESGMPNNRFLAERTGGTYSTLKVQPAELEDSGVYFCASSQQGLGNYGYTFGSGTRLTVV.

The chain is built from TRBV30 and TRBJ1-3, with a tentative D call TRBD1 (6 bases). From germline, CDR1 is GTSNPN and CDR2 SVGIG (reference sequence). The CDR3 totals 17 residues. V lost 0 bases to trimming and J lost 0 bases, with 15 bases between them. The CDR3 sequence: CAWSVLGAQDSGNTIYF. The CDR3 nucleotides are TGTGCCTGGAGTGTTTTGGGGGCCCAAGACTCTGGAAACACCATATATTTT.

This rearrangement joins TRBV2 to TRBJ2-1; 8 bases are shared with TRBD2. Germline CDR1 reads SNHLY; CDR2 reads FYNNEI. Trimming cost V 8 bases and J 13 bases; bases outside gene matches: 10. The CDR3 is 12 amino acids. The CDR3: CASRGGGQSQFF. CDR3 in DNA: TGTGCCAGCCGGGGGGGAGGGCAATCTCAGTTCTTC.

This chain connects TRBV7-9 to TRBJ2-5, with D maybe TRBD2 (5 bases). CDR3 length equals 14 residues. CDR1 SEHNR and CDR2 FQNEAQ come from the germline V gene (reference sequence). Deletions cut 5 bases from V and 5 bases from J, with 15 bases between. The chain's CDR3 is CASSLRLGGETQYF. CDR3 coding DNA: TGTGCCAGCAGCCTGCGACTGGGCGGGGAGACCCAGTACTTC.

The sample holds a few counts of this clone. This chain connects TRBV5-1 to TRBJ1-6; 8 bases map to TRBD1. The CDR3 covers 17 residues. V lost 0 bases to trimming and J lost 10 bases; unmatched junction nucleotides: 12. Germline values: CDR1 SGHRS, CDR2 YFSETQ. In nucleotides, the CDR3 is TGCGCCAGCAGCTTGGCCCAGGGACAGGTGGTTGGGTCACCCCTCCACTTT. Its protein product is CASSLAQGQVVGSPLHF.

The chain joins TRBV27 to TRBJ1-3; D gene uncertain. Germline CDR1 is MNHEY and CDR2 is SMNVEV (reference sequence). Trimming removed 6 bases from V and 1 base from J, with 13 bases in between. The CDR3 covers 15 residues. In DNA, the CDR3 is TGTGCCAGCAGCCCCCGGGGAATGTCTGGAAACACCATATATTTT. The encoded protein is CASSPRGMSGNTIYF.

V and J are TRBV7-9 and TRBJ2-3; D unclear. Germline V gene data show CDR1 as SEHNR and CDR2 as FQNEAQ (reference sequence). Trimming left V 7 bases short and J 4 bases short, with 15 bases between. The CDR3 has 14 residues. The CDR3 loop reads CASILTSTPDTQYF. CDR3 sequence (DNA): TGTGCCAGCATTTTGACTTCGACCCCAGATACGCAGTATTTT. The whole variable domain, filled in from reference TRBV7-9 and TRBJ2-3, reads DTGVSQNPRHKITKRGQNVTFRCDPISEHNRLYWYRQTLGQGPEFLTYFQNEAQLEKSRLLSDRFSAERPKGSFSTLEIQRTEQGDSAMYLCASILTSTPDTQYFGPGTRLTVL.

In the case of this clone: Other DNA sequences in this specimen translate into the identical CDR3. The CDR3 sequence: CASSLTGNTEAFF. Written as DNA, the CDR3 is TGCGCCAGCAGCTTGACAGGGAACACTGAAGCTTTCTTT. This chain links TRBV5-1 with TRBJ1-1; the D gene is possibly TRBD1 (5 bases). V gave up 1 base and J gave up 1 base, with 5 bases separating them. This CDR3 is built from 13 residues. CDR1 is SGHRS and CDR2 is YFSETQ in the germline V gene.

This rearrangement joins TRBV4-2 to TRBJ1-2; the D gene is possibly TRBD1 (6 bases). V was cut by 0 bases and J by 8 bases, with 13 bases left in between. This CDR3 region has 14 residues. Germline V gene lookup returns CDR1 LGHNA and CDR2 YNFKEQ. The CDR3 reads CASSQDRTGRGYTF. CDR3 DNA: TGTGCCAGCAGCCAAGACCGTACAGGGCGAGGCTACACCTTC.

The rearrangement joins TRBV5-1 to TRBJ2-3; 7 bases agree with TRBD2. Per the germline V gene, CDR1 is SGHRS and CDR2 is YFSETQ. The CDR3 length is 17 residues. J lost 4 bases, V lost 3 bases, and 14 bases had no gene match. For the CDR3, the DNA is TGCGCCAGCAGCTCCCCGGGCGCGGGAGACTCCCCAGATACGCAGTATTTT. Translation: CASSSPGAGDSPDTQYF.

The rearrangement uses TRBV27 and TRBJ1-2; TRBD1 might be the D (5 bases). The germline V gene encodes CDR1 MNHEY and CDR2 SMNVEV (reference sequence). Trimming stripped 1 base from V and 8 bases from J, with 17 bases between. The CDR3 is 15 amino acids. CDR3 in DNA: TGTGCCAGCAGTTTATTCGGCAGGGAGGTAGACGGCTACACCTTC. This translates into CASSLFGREVDGYTF.

The rearrangement joins TRBV6-5 to TRBJ1-1; D uncertain. Germline assignment: CDR1 MNHEY and CDR2 SVGAGI. This CDR3 spans 14 amino acids. Trimming removed 5 bases from V and 4 bases from J, with 14 bases in between. This CDR3 reads CASSGAVPGTEAFF. CDR3 sequence (DNA): TGTGCCAGCAGTGGTGCTGTCCCGGGCACTGAAGCTTTCTTT.

This chain uses TRBV15 with TRBJ2-7, with D unresolved. The V end lost 0 bases, the J end lost 1 base, and 7 bases lay between the germline ends. CDR3 size: 14 residues. The germline V gene has CDR1 LNHNV and CDR2 YYDKDF (reference sequence). The CDR3 DNA reads as TGTGCCACCAGCAGAGATCAGGTTTCCTACGAGCAGTACTTC. This translates into CATSRDQVSYEQYF. The full variable domain, rest sourced from reference TRBV15 and TRBJ2-7, is DAMVIQNPRYQVTQFGKPVTLSCSQTLNHNVMYWYQQKSSQAPKLLFHYYDKDFNNEADTPDNFQSRRPNTSFCFLDIRSPGLGDTAMYLCATSRDQVSYEQYFGPGTRLTVT.

The chain uses TRBV5-5 and TRBJ2-7, with TRBD1 identical over 9 bases. V gave up 2 bases and J gave up 5 bases; unmatched junction bases: 11. This CDR3 has 16 residues. The germline V gene has CDR1 SGHKS and CDR2 YYEKEE (reference sequence). The CDR3 loop is CASSFMGQGVRHEQYF. The CDR3 DNA reads as TGTGCCAGCAGCTTTATGGGACAGGGAGTAAGACACGAGCAGTACTTC.

This chain connects TRBV2 to TRBJ2-5; TRBD1 agrees at 10 bases. The germline V gene has CDR1 SNHLY and CDR2 FYNNEI. With 6 bases clipped from V and 3 bases from J, the junction kept 4 bases outside the gene matches. The CDR3 length is 14 residues. CDR3 coding DNA: TGTGCCAGCAGGTCCGGGACAGGGGAAGAGACCCAGTACTTC. It encodes CASRSGTGEETQYF.

The chain has TRBV5-1 and TRBJ2-3, with 8 nucleotides matching TRBD1. CDR3 length: 18 residues. Unmatched junction bases numbered 14, after V lost 3 bases and J lost 2 bases. Germline V gives CDR1 SGHRS, CDR2 YFSETQ. CDR3 DNA sequence: TGCGCCAGCAGCTCCGGACAGGGCTCCAGTACATCCACAGATACGCAGTATTTT. Its translation is CASSSGQGSSTSTDTQYF.

The chain recombines TRBV27 with TRBJ1-1; tentative D call: TRBD1 (6 bases). Germline V gene sequence: CDR1 MNHEY, CDR2 SMNVEV (reference sequence). The ends were cut back, 5 bases at V and 0 bases at J, with 13 bases in the middle. The CDR3 totals 15 residues. The CDR3, as DNA: TGTGCCAGCAGTGATCGTGGGGGCATGAACACTGAAGCTTTCTTT. This translates into CASSDRGGMNTEAFF.

The V and J genes are TRBV27 and TRBJ1-2, with D maybe TRBD1 (5 bases). V lost 6 bases, J lost 0 bases, and 17 bases lay in between. Germline values: CDR1 MNHEY, CDR2 SMNVEV (reference sequence). The CDR3 runs 16 residues. CDR3 protein: CASSQDGGSSNYGYTF. CDR3 bases: TGTGCCAGCAGCCAAGATGGGGGGAGTTCTAACTATGGCTACACCTTC.

The genes are TRBV28 and TRBJ1-5; D call uncertain. The ends were cut back, 3 bases at V and 5 bases at J, with 2 bases in the middle. Per the germline V gene, CDR1 is MDHEN and CDR2 is SYDVKM. This CDR3 has 11 amino acids. DNA for the CDR3: TGTGCCAGCAGTTTCGATCAGCCCCAGCATTTT. Translation: CASSFDQPQHF. Full variable domain (remainder filled in from reference TRBV28 and TRBJ1-5): DVKVTQSSRYLVKRTGEKVFLECVQDMDHENMFWYRQDPGLGLRLIYFSYDVKMKEKGDIPEGYSVSREKKERFSLILESASTNQTSMYLCASSFDQPQHFGDGTRLSIL.

The rearrangement joins TRBV2 to TRBJ2-3, with 8 bases that match TRBD2. The J segment lost 2 bases and the V segment lost 6 bases, leaving 10 bases of the junction unmatched. This CDR3 comprises 16 residues. Germline CDR1 reads SNHLY; CDR2 reads FYNNEI. The CDR3 protein is CASSTGGQSNTDTQYF. The CDR3 nucleotides are TGTGCCAGCAGCACGGGGGGGCAGAGCAACACAGATACGCAGTATTTT. The full variable domain, its missing parts supplied by reference TRBV2 and TRBJ2-3, is EPEVTQTPSHQVTQMGQEVILRCVPISNHLYFYWYRQILGQKVEFLVSFYNNEISEKSEIFDDQFSVERPDGSNFTLKIRSTKLEDSAMYFCASSTGGQSNTDTQYFGPGTRLTVL.

This clone was seen a few times. This chain connects TRBV9 to TRBJ2-3; D may be TRBD1 (5 bases). The germline CDR1 and CDR2 sequences are SGDLS and YYNGEE. Between the trimmed V and J ends, which lost 3 bases and 1 base, there was a span of 9 bases. The CDR3 is made up of 14 amino acids. The CDR3: CASSDRLRTDTQYF. Written as DNA, the CDR3 is TGTGCCAGCAGCGACAGGCTTCGCACAGATACGCAGTATTTT.

The chain recombines TRBV9 with TRBJ2-7; 10 bases match TRBD2. Trimming removed 3 bases from V and 3 bases from J; junction bases left unmatched: 9. Germline V gene lookup returns CDR1 SGDLS and CDR2 YYNGEE. The CDR3 runs to 16 residues. The CDR3 DNA is TGTGCCAGCAGCGAGGGGGCTAGCGGGAGTGGCTACGAGCAGTACTTC. As protein: CASSEGASGSGYEQYF.

The rearrangement joins TRBV27 to TRBJ2-2; 10 positions agree with TRBD2. This CDR3 is 16 amino acids long. Trimming removed 1 base from V and 6 bases from J; junction bases left unmatched: 5. Germline-derived CDR1 and CDR2 are MNHEY and SMNVEV (reference sequence). As DNA, the CDR3 is TGTGCCAGCAGTTTATTTGCTAGCGGGAGTTCCGGGGAGCTGTTTTTT. Translated, it gives CASSLFASGSSGELFF.

This clone was seen a handful of times. DNA of the CDR3: TGTGCCAGCAGCTTAACAACTAAGATTAGCAATCAGCCCCAGCATTTT. This translates into CASSLTTKISNQPQHF. This chain connects TRBV7-8 to TRBJ1-5; D is undetermined. Per germline, CDR1 SGHVS and CDR2 FQNEAQ. The ends were cut back, 2 bases at V and 0 bases at J, with 11 bases in the middle. This CDR3 is built from 16 residues.

This clone was seen only a few times. The chain combines TRBV6-1 with TRBJ2-3; TRBD1 matches 9 bases. The germline V gene has CDR1 MNHNS and CDR2 SASEGT. This CDR3 has 14 residues. J gave up 2 bases and V 7 bases, and 4 bases lay outside the gene matches. The CDR3 DNA reads TGTGCCAGCAAATGGGACAGGGACACAGATACGCAGTATTTT. The encoded protein is CASKWDRDTDTQYF.

The chain is built from TRBV9 and TRBJ2-7; the D gene is possibly TRBD2 (7 bases). Trimming took 7 bases from V and 6 from J, leaving 17 bases between them. Per the germline V gene, CDR1 is SGDLS and CDR2 is YYNGEE. The CDR3 consists of 13 residues. Here the CDR3 reads CASGEGGQGEQYF. The DNA for the CDR3 is TGTGCCAGCGGGGAGGGGGGTCAGGGCGAGCAGTACTTC.

The chain recombines TRBV27 with TRBJ2-5; 15 bases match TRBD2. V lost 5 bases to trimming and J lost 5 bases; unmatched junction nucleotides: 6. The V gene's germline CDR1 is MNHEY and CDR2 SMNVEV (reference sequence). This CDR3 region has 16 residues. CDR3: CASSKGLAGGGETQYF. CDR3 DNA sequence: TGTGCCAGCAGTAAGGGACTAGCGGGAGGAGGGGAGACCCAGTACTTC.

This clone was counted many times. In the same sample, other DNA sequences code for this CDR3. This chain uses TRBV7-9 with TRBJ1-5; TRBD1 might be the D (5 bases). CDR1 and CDR2 from the germline V gene are SEHNR and FQNEAQ (reference sequence). Trimming took 1 base from V and 4 from J, leaving 11 bases between them. This CDR3 spans 15 amino acids. For the CDR3, the DNA is TGTGCCAGCAGCTTAGGGCCAGGGAAGAATCAGCCCCAGCATTTT. Amino acid sequence: CASSLGPGKNQPQHF.

The chain uses TRBV10-3 and TRBJ2-1; the match to TRBD2 covers 9 bases. Germline assignment: CDR1 ENHRY and CDR2 SYGVKD. The CDR3 runs 15 residues. V shed 2 bases, J shed 6 bases, and the junction held 5 bases outside the gene matches. The CDR3 reads CAISEASGEANEQFF. Here the CDR3 DNA reads TGTGCCATCAGTGAGGCTAGCGGGGAGGCCAATGAGCAGTTCTTC.

This clone has just one count. This chain uses TRBV28 with TRBJ1-3, with 10 positions matching TRBD1. The germline gives CDR1 MDHEN, CDR2 SYDVKM. The CDR3 has 18 amino acids. V shed 4 bases and J 4 bases; nucleotides not matched to a gene: 13. The CDR3 DNA reads as TGTGCCAGCAGTTCTCCAGACTTCGGACAGGGGGGCGGAAACACCATATATTTT. This encodes CASSSPDFGQGGGNTIYF.

Remarks on this clone: A read error may account for a junction end that differs from germline. The genes are TRBV7-9 and TRBJ1-4; 8 bases are a match to TRBD1. Germline CDR1 is SEHNR and CDR2 is FQNEAQ (reference sequence). The CDR3 sequence is 15 residues long. The CDR3 nucleotides are TGTTCCAGCAGCTTAGAGGGACAGGCGGGCGAAAAACTGTTTTTT. Encoded protein: CSSSLEGQAGEKLFF.